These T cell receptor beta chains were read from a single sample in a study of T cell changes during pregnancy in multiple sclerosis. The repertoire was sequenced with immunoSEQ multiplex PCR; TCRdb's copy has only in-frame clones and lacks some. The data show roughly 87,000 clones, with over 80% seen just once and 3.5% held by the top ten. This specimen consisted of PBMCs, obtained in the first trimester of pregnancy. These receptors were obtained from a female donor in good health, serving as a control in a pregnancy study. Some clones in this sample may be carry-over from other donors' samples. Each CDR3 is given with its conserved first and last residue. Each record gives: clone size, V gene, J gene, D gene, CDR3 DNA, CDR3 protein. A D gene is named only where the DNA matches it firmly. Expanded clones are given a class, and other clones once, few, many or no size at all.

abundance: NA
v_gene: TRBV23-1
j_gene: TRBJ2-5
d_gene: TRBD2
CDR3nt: TGCGCCAGCAGTCAATCCCCCGGACTAGCGGGGGAAGAGACCCAGTACTTC
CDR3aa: CASSQSPGLAGEETQYF

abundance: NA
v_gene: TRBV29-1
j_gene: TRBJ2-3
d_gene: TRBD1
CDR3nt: TGCAGCGTAGGACAGGGGGCCACAGATACGCAGTATTTT
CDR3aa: CSVGQGATDTQYF

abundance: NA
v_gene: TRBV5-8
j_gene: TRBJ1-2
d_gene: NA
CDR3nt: TGTGCCAGCAGCTTGGTTCTGGGGAGGATGGGCTACACCTTC
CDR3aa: CASSLVLGRMGYTF

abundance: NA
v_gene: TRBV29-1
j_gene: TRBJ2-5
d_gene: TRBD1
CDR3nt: TGCAGCGTTGAAGATCTTCTAGGGGGCTCCCAGTACTTC
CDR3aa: CSVEDLLGGSQYF

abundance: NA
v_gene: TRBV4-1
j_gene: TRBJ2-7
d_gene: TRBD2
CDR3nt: TGCGCCAGCAGCCAAGTCGGACGAGGGCGGGGGTTTAACGAGCAGTACTTC
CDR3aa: CASSQVGRGRGFNEQYF

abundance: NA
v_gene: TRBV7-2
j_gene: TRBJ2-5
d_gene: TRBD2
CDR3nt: TGTGCCAGCAGCTTATTCCCTAGCGGGGGGCAAGAGACCCAGTACTTC
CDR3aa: CASSLFPSGGQETQYF

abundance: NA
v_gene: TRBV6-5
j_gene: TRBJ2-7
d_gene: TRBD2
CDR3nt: TGTGCCAGCAGTTACCCCCTGGGGGAGGGCCGCTACGAGCAGTACTTC
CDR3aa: CASSYPLGEGRYEQYF

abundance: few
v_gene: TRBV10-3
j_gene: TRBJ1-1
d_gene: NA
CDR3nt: TGTGCCATCAGTTCGACAGAAATGAACACTGAAGCTTTCTTT
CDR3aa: CAISSTEMNTEAFF

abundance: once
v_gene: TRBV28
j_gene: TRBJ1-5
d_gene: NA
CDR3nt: TGTGCCAGCAGTTTATCGGGGGGAAGCAATCAGCCCCAGCATTTT
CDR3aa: CASSLSGGSNQPQHF

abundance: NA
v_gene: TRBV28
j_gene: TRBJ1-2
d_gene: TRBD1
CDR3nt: TGTGCCAGCAGTTTAGGGACAGGCTATGGCTACACCTTC
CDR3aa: CASSLGTGYGYTF

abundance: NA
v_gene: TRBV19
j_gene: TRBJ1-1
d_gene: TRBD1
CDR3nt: TGTGCCAGTAGTTTCCGACAGGGTGAGGGTGCTTTCTTT
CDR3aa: CASSFRQGEGAFF

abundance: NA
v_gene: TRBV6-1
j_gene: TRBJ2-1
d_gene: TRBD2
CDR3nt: TGTGCCAGCAGTGGCGGACTAGCGGGACGCTCCTACAATGAGCAGTTCTTC
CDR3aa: CASSGGLAGRSYNEQFF

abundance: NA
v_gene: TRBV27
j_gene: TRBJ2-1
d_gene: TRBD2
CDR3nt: TGTGCCAGCAGTCCCCCGACTAGCGGGAGCTCTGAGCAGTTCTTC
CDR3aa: CASSPPTSGSSEQFF

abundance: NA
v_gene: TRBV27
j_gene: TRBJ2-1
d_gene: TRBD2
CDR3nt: TGTGCCAGCACCCGACGAGGGGGCGGGGGGGCAGGAGAGCAGTTCTTC
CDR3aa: CASTRRGGGGAGEQFF

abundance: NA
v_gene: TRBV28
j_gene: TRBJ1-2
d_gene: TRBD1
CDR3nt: TGTGCCAGCAGTTCCTGGACAGGGGAAGGCTACACCTTC
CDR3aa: CASSSWTGEGYTF

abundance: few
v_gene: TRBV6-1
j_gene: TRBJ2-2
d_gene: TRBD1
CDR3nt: TGTGCCAGCAGTGAAACCCTGGGACAGGGGGCCGGGGAGCTGTTTTTT
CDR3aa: CASSETLGQGAGELFF

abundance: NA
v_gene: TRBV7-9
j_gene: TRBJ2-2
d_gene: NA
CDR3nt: TGTGCCAGCAGCCGGGACACCGGGGAGCTGTTTTTT
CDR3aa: CASSRDTGELFF

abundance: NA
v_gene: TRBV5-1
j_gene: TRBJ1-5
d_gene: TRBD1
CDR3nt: TGCGCCAGCAGAGCCCGACAGGGGGCCCAAACCTATAGCAATCAGCCCCAGCATTTT
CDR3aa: CASRARQGAQTYSNQPQHF

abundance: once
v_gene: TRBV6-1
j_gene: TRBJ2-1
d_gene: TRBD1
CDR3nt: TGTGCCAGCAGTGCCGGGCAGGGGGCCCACAATGAGCAGTTCTTC
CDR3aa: CASSAGQGAHNEQFF

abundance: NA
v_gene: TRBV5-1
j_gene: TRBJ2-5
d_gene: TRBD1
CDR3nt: TGCGCCAGCAGCTTACGGGCAGGGGGCATTGGGGAGACCCAGTACTTC
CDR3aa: CASSLRAGGIGETQYF

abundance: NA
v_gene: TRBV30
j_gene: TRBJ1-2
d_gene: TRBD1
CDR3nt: TGTGCCTGGAGTGTACTGGAGCAGGGGGCTTCTGGCTACACCTTC
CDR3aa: CAWSVLEQGASGYTF

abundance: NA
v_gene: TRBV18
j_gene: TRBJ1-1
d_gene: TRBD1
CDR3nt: TGTGCCAGCTCAACCCGACAGGGCATGAACACTGAAGCTTTCTTT
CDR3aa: CASSTRQGMNTEAFF

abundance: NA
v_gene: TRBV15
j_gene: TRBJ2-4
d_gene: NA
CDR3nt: TGTGCCACCAGCAGAGATTCAGGGGAAAACATTCAGTACTTC
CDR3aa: CATSRDSGENIQYF

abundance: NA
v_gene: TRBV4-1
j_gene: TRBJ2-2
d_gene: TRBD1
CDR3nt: TGCGCCAGCAGCCAGGGCCCGGGACAGGGGGCCGGGGAGCTGTTTTTT
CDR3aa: CASSQGPGQGAGELFF

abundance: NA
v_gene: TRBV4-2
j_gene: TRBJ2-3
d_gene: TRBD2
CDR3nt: TGTGCCAGCAGTCGCGGACTAGCGGGGGGGCCTAGCACAGATACGCAGTATTTT
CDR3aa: CASSRGLAGGPSTDTQYF